These T cell receptor beta chains were read from a single sample in a study of blood T cell repertoires in COVID-19. Measured with immunoSEQ multiplex PCR; TCRdb has only the in-frame clones, and not every one. The sample carries about 120,000 clones, 70% to 80% recorded once. Sequencing was performed on peripheral blood. The receptors stem from a middle-aged man with acute or convalescent COVID-19. CDR3s include the opening cysteine and the closing phenylalanine or tryptophan. The D gene is left open where the match is weak. Expanded clones are given a class, and other clones once, few, many or no size at all.

TRBV5-1	NA	TRBJ1-1	NA	TGCGCCAGCAGCTTGTCAGAGAACACTGAAGCTTTCTTT	CASSLSENTEAFF
TRBV12-3/TRBV12-4	NA	TRBJ2-7	NA	TGTGCCAGCAGTACCGGGGCCTACGAGCAGTACTTC	CASSTGAYEQYF
TRBV5-4	NA	TRBJ2-7	TRBD1	TGTGCCAGCAGCGCGACAGGGGCGAGCTACGAGCAGTACTTC	CASSATGASYEQYF
TRBV3-1/TRBV3-2	NA	TRBJ2-5	TRBD1	TGTGCCAGCAGCCAAGACTTTACGGACAGGGGCCAAGAGACCCAGTACTTC	CASSQDFTDRGQETQYF
TRBV4-2	NA	TRBJ2-7	TRBD2	TGTGCCAGCAGCCAAGTCGCCGTGGGACTAGCGGGGGGGTACGAGCAGTACTTC	CASSQVAVGLAGGYEQYF
TRBV6-6	NA	TRBJ2-1	TRBD2	TGTGCCAGCATTCGGATAGCGGGCAATGAGCAGTTCTTC	CASIRIAGNEQFF
TRBV21-1	NA	TRBJ2-3	NA	TGTGCCAGCAGCAAAGAACAGTCCGGTTCTAGCACAGATACGCAGTATTTT	CASSKEQSGSSTDTQYF
TRBV2	NA	TRBJ2-5	TRBD1	TGTGCCAGCAGTACAGGGGGCGCGCAGACCCAGTACTTC	CASSTGGAQTQYF
TRBV6-2/TRBV6-3	NA	TRBJ1-1	TRBD1	TGTGCCAGCAGTTACTCCAACAGGGGGGGCACTGAAGCTTTCTTT	CASSYSNRGGTEAFF
TRBV3-1/TRBV3-2	NA	TRBJ1-6	TRBD1	TGTGCCAGCAGCTCTGGGACAGGGGGTCGTTCACCCCTCCACTTT	CASSSGTGGRSPLHF
TRBV5-6	once	TRBJ2-7	TRBD2	TGTGCCAGCAGCTTGGGCGGGGGGGCTCCCTACGAGCAGTACTTC	CASSLGGGAPYEQYF
TRBV5-1	NA	TRBJ2-1	NA	TGCGCCAGCAGCTTGGCAGGGTCAGTTGAAAATGAGCAGTTCTTC	CASSLAGSVENEQFF
TRBV6-5	NA	TRBJ2-7	TRBD2	TGTGCCAGCAGTTACACCGGTAGCGGGAGTACCTACGAGCAGTACTTC	CASSYTGSGSTYEQYF
TRBV14	NA	TRBJ1-1	NA	TGTGCCAGCAGCCCACGTTGGGGGGTCAGTGAAGCTTTCTTT	CASSPRWGVSEAFF
TRBV30	NA	TRBJ2-4	TRBD2	TGTGCCTGGAGTGGGACGGGGGGTCTTCTAGCCAAAAACATTCAGTACTTC	CAWSGTGGLLAKNIQYF
TRBV27	NA	TRBJ1-1	NA	TGTGCCCCTCCAGCTACGGGACAAGATAACCAAGTCACGGCGGTCTCTGAAGCTTTCTTT	CAPPATGQDNQVTAVSEAFF
TRBV21-1	NA	TRBJ2-4	NA	TGTGCCAGCAGCAACAGCAGGACAGGCCTAGCCAAAAACATTCAGTACTTC	CASSNSRTGLAKNIQYF
TRBV2	NA	TRBJ2-3	TRBD2	TGTGCCAGCAGTGACCTAAGGGGACTAGCGGGGGGGCTCACAGATACGCAGTATTTT	CASSDLRGLAGGLTDTQYF
TRBV18	NA	TRBJ2-7	NA	TGTGCCAGCTCACCCGACCAGGTCCGAGCCTACGAGCAGTACTTC	CASSPDQVRAYEQYF